This TCR beta chain comes out of a study of cytomegalovirus exposure and HLA in healthy donors. The CDR3 is 14 amino acids. The germline V gene has CDR1 MNHNS and CDR2 SASEGT. Trimming took off 2 bases at V and 0 bases at J, with 7 bases between the two ends. As concerns this clone: The antigen remains undetermined.

Participants comprised healthy donors of bone marrow. PCR primers comprised 60 Vbeta and 13 Jbeta primers. Produced via immunoSEQ multiplex PCR; TCRdb's table is partial and in-frame only. The sample comprises tens of thousands of clones, 65% to 70% of which are singletons, and approximately 15% rests with the top ten. Study-wide findings and caveats: Later, an analysis showed that TCR beta chains associated with HLA were more clonally expanded than others that were equally common.

The J gene is TRBJ1-1, the V gene TRBV6-1, with a possible D match to TRBD1 (6 bases). The TCR was taken from a male donor in good health and CMV-seropositive. Sequencing was performed on PBMCs. In nucleotides, the CDR3 is TGTGCCAGCAGTGAAACAGGGCTGAACACTGAAGCTTTCTTT. This sequence encodes CASSETGLNTEAFF.